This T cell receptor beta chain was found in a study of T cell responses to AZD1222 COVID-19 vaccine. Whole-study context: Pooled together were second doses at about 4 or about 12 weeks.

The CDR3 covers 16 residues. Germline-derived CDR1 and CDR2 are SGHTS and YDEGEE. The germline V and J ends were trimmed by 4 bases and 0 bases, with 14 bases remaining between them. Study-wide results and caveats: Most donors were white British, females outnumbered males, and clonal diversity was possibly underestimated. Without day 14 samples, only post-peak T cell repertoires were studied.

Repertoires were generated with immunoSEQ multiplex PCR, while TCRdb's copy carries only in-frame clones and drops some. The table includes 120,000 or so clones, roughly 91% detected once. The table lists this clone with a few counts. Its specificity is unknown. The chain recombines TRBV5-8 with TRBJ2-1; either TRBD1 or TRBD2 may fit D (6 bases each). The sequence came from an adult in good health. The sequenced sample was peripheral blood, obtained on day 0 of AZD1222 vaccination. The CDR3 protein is CASSGGPFSSYNEQFF. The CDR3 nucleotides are TGTGCCAGCAGCGGGGGGCCCTTTAGCTCCTACAATGAGCAGTTCTTC.